This T cell receptor beta chain was profiled in a study of CD8 T cells in ankylosing spondylitis. Overall study findings and caveats: The clones that were linked to disease were reported to be significantly enriched in matched synovial fluid samples from ankylosing spondylitis patients. In ankylosing spondylitis blood, a motif of roughly 8 highly homologous TCR beta variants appeared characteristic.

TCRdb reprocessed the 5' RACE reads via MiXCR and lists one record per CDR3 protein. The repertoire consists of about 360,000 distinct CDR3 sequences, with more than 20% occurring once and the leading ten covering around 13%. Notes on this clonotype: Its matching antigen is unknown.

This receptor was identified in a male donor with ankylosing spondylitis or in good health (not recorded which). The sequencing sample was made of blood, either unsorted or a sorted T cell fraction (not recorded which).

CDR3 in DNA: TGTGCCAGTAGTGCAGGGGTAGGCTCCTACAATGAGCAGTTCTTC. Translation gives CASSAGVGSYNEQFF. The chain combines TRBV19 with TRBJ2-1; weak D call: TRBD1 (6 bases). The V gene's germline CDR1 is LNHDA and CDR2 SQIVND (reference sequence). The V and J ends lost 5 bases and 0 bases respectively, with 11 bases between them. CDR3 length: 15 residues.